Below, 30 T cell receptor beta chains from the same sample are listed, as sequenced in a study of beta chain features in type 1 diabetes. Isolated RNA was reverse transcribed in full, so expressed TCRB transcripts were sequenced. Produced via immunoSEQ multiplex PCR; TCRdb's table is partial and in-frame only. This repertoire shows 250,000 to 400,000 clones, approximately 15% found once; its top ten account for about 6.6%. Specimen: central memory CD4+ T cells from blood. Receptor source: a man younger than 40 in good health.

A single count supports this clone. This chain uses TRBV5-6 with TRBJ2-3; D gene uncertain. The CDR3 covers 17 residues. With 2 bases removed from V and 0 bases from J, the gap between germline ends came to 16 bases. Germline CDR1 SGHDT, CDR2 YYEEEE. The CDR3 nucleotides are TGTGCCAGCAGCTTTCAGACGCACCTTGGGAGCACAGATACGCAGTATTTT. Amino acids: CASSFQTHLGSTDTQYF. Based on the CDR3 plus reference TRBV5-6 and TRBJ2-3, the full variable domain is DAGVTQSPTHLIKTRGQQVTLRCSPKSGHDTVSWYQQALGQGPQFIFQYYEEEERQRGNFPDRFSGHQFPNYSSELNVNALLLGDSALYLCASSFQTHLGSTDTQYFGPGTRLTVL.

This clone was counted ten times or more. V usage is TRBV18 and J usage is TRBJ2-1, with D tentatively TRBD1 or TRBD2 (5 bases each). Germline V gene sequence: CDR1 KGHSH, CDR2 LQKENI. The CDR3 has 15 residues. V was pared by 1 base and J by 11 bases, with 18 bases between. CDR3 in amino acids: CASSPQNMGTGKQFF. As DNA, the CDR3 is TGTGCCAGCTCACCACAAAACATGGGGACGGGCAAGCAGTTCTTC.

This clone occurred a few times. The chain combines TRBV7-3 with TRBJ2-7; either TRBD1 or TRBD2 may supply D (5 bases each). Per germline, CDR1 SGHTA and CDR2 FQGTGA. V was clipped by 2 bases and J by 5 bases, with 10 bases between them. The CDR3 is made up of 13 amino acids. Here the CDR3 reads CASSLVRGDEQYF. CDR3 in DNA: TGTGCCAGCAGCTTAGTTCGGGGCGACGAGCAGTACTTC.

This clone was seen a few times. The chain combines TRBV11-2 with TRBJ1-4; 7 bases align to TRBD1. The CDR3 is 14 residues long. Germline CDR1 SGHAT, CDR2 FQNNGV. The V gene end was trimmed by 5 bases and the J gene end by 10 bases; junction bases not matched to a gene: 10. CDR3 in amino acids: CASSLALDRAKLFF. The CDR3 DNA is TGTGCCAGCAGCCTGGCCCTAGACAGGGCAAAACTGTTTTTT.

V usage is TRBV2 and J usage is TRBJ2-5, with D unresolved. CDR3 length: 12 amino acids. Trimming shortened V by 4 bases and J by 0 bases, and 3 bases separated the two germline ends. CDR1 SNHLY and CDR2 FYNNEI come from the germline V gene. The CDR3 region has the DNA TGTGCCAGCAGTGGAAACCAAGAGACCCAGTACTTC. Protein: CASSGNQETQYF.

The chain employs TRBV12-5 and TRBJ2-1, with a possible D match to TRBD2 (6 bases). The V gene's germline CDR1 is LGHNT and CDR2 FRNRAP. With 0 bases removed from V and 9 bases from J, the gap between germline ends came to 12 bases. CDR3 size: 14 residues. DNA of the CDR3: TGTGCTAGTGGTTTGGTTTCTGCCGGGGGTGAGCAGTTCTTC. It specifies CASGLVSAGGEQFF.

This rearrangement joins TRBV5-6 to TRBJ1-1; D possibly corresponds to TRBD1 (5 bases). V was shortened by 1 base and J by 5 bases, with 6 bases between the two germline ends. Germline CDR1 reads SGHDT; CDR2 reads YYEEEE. This CDR3 has 12 amino acids. Here the CDR3 DNA reads TGTGCCAGCAGCTTGCGACAGACTGAAGCTTTCTTT. Translated: CASSLRQTEAFF.

In this sample, this clone turned up a few times. V is TRBV4-3 and J is TRBJ2-7; tentatively, D is TRBD1 or TRBD2 (5 bases each). V shed 1 base and J shed 0 bases, with 16 bases lying between them. The CDR3 runs to 17 residues. Per the germline V gene, CDR1 is LGHNA and CDR2 is YSLEER. The CDR3 is CASSQGLEGIISYEQYF. CDR3 DNA: TGCGCCAGCAGCCAAGGTTTAGAGGGGATCATCTCCTACGAGCAGTACTTC.

With respect to this clone: This specimen includes other DNA sequences encoding the same CDR3. V and J are TRBV6-5 and TRBJ2-5; D uncertain. The CDR3 is 13 amino acids. Trimming took off 0 bases at V and 4 bases at J, with 6 bases between the two ends. CDR1 and CDR2 (germline): MNHEY, SVGAGI. CDR3 region: CASSYSVGETQYF. CDR3 sequence (DNA): TGTGCCAGCAGTTACTCGGTGGGAGAGACCCAGTACTTC.

A word on this clone: The sample has other DNA sequences that encode this CDR3 too. The chain employs TRBV4-1 and TRBJ2-1, with TRBD1 matching over 9 bases. There are 16 residues in the CDR3. In germline, CDR1 is MGHRA, CDR2 YSYEKL. The V and J ends lost 3 bases and 8 bases, in that order; junction bases with no gene match: 11. CDR3: CASSHAGTGYVDEQFF. CDR3 in DNA: TGCGCCAGCAGCCATGCCGGGACAGGGTATGTAGATGAGCAGTTCTTC.

This clone appeared many times. The genes are TRBV18 and TRBJ2-6; perhaps TRBD1 as D (6 bases). This CDR3 has 14 amino acids. With 5 bases removed from V and 4 bases from J, the gap between germline ends came to 9 bases. CDR1 and CDR2 (germline): KGHSH, LQKENI. In nucleotides, the CDR3 is TGTGCCAGCTCATACAGGGAGGGGGCCAACGTCCTGACTTTC. This gives the protein CASSYREGANVLTF.

This clone has just a few counts. V gene TRBV4-2 combines with J gene TRBJ2-4; 8 positions match TRBD2. From germline, CDR1 is LGHNA and CDR2 YNFKEQ. This CDR3 is 18 amino acids long. J lost 0 bases, V lost 0 bases, and 7 bases had no gene match. The CDR3 coding sequence is TGTGCCAGCAGCCAAGACCCGGGGGGGTCAACAGCCAAAAACATTCAGTACTTC. It yields the protein CASSQDPGGSTAKNIQYF.

This clone was recorded a few times. The V call is TRBV7-6, the J call TRBJ2-3; 9 bases align to TRBD1. CDR1 is SGHVS and CDR2 is FNYEAQ in the germline V gene. This CDR3 is 14 amino acids long. After removal of 5 bases from V and 2 bases from J, the junction contained 2 bases not matched to a gene. For the CDR3, the DNA is TGTGCCAGCAGCACAGGGGGCGACACAGATACGCAGTATTTT. This encodes CASSTGGDTDTQYF.

J is TRBJ2-1 and V is TRBV4-2; no clear D. This CDR3 has 15 residues. The V end lost 1 base, the J end lost 6 bases, and 13 bases lay between the germline ends. CDR1 and CDR2 (germline): LGHNA, YNFKEQ. CDR3 coding DNA: TGTGCCAGCAGCCAAGCCCCCTATACGGGCAATGAGCAGTTCTTC. Translation gives CASSQAPYTGNEQFF.

This clone showed up many times. The rearrangement uses TRBV23-1 and TRBJ2-7; D uncertain. TRBV23-1 is placed among ORFs of uncertain function. The length of the CDR3 is 8 residues. For the CDR3, the DNA is TGCGCATACTACGAGCAGTACTTC. As protein: CAYYEQYF.

The J gene is TRBJ2-3, the V gene TRBV5-4; 10 positions agree with TRBD2. Germline CDR1 SGHNT, CDR2 YYREEE (reference sequence). Losses at the gene ends were 1 base for V and 5 bases for J; bases not matched to a gene: 4. The CDR3 covers 15 residues. CDR3 amino acids: CASSLSGGAQDTQYF. CDR3 DNA: TGTGCCAGCAGCTTGAGCGGGGGGGCTCAAGATACGCAGTATTTT.

The rearrangement joins TRBV7-2 to TRBJ2-7; 12 bases line up with TRBD1. The V segment lost 0 bases and the J segment 3 bases; nucleotides outside the gene matches: 3. Germline CDR1 SGHTA, CDR2 FQGNSA. This CDR3 has 16 amino acids. Here the CDR3 reads CASSLAGTGGFYEQYF. CDR3 coding DNA: TGTGCCAGCAGCTTAGCCGGGACAGGGGGCTTCTACGAGCAGTACTTC.

J is TRBJ2-7 and V is TRBV6-4; no clear D. Germline-derived CDR1 and CDR2 are MRHNA and SNTAGT. This CDR3 has 12 residues. The germline V and J ends were trimmed by 1 base and 5 bases, with 6 bases remaining between them. CDR3 in DNA: TGTGCCAGCAGTGACTGGTTGGACGAGCAGTACGTC. The encoded protein is CASSDWLDEQYV.

V and J are TRBV2 and TRBJ2-5; tentative D call: TRBD2 (6 bases). V was cut by 10 bases and J by 5 bases, with 23 bases left in between. Germline V lookup: CDR1 SNHLY, CDR2 FYNNEI. CDR3 length: 15 amino acids. Here the CDR3 reads CATQEGPIRGETQYF. The DNA of the CDR3 is TGTGCCACGCAGGAGGGGCCCATTCGGGGGGAGACCCAGTACTTC. The entire variable domain, with the rest obtained from reference TRBV2 and TRBJ2-5, is as follows: EPEVTQTPSHQVTQMGQEVILRCVPISNHLYFYWYRQILGQKVEFLVSFYNNEISEKSEIFDDQFSVERPDGSNFTLKIRSTKLEDSAMYFCATQEGPIRGETQYFGPGTRLLVL.

This sequence joins TRBV6-6 and TRBJ2-5, with 16 bases matching TRBD2. The CDR3 extends over 16 amino acids. Trimming removed 6 bases from V and 2 bases from J; junction bases left unmatched: 3. Looked up from germline, CDR1 is MNHNY and CDR2 is SVGAGI (reference sequence). The CDR3 nucleotides are TGTGCCAGCAGAGAGGGACTAGCGGGAGGGCAAGAGACCCAGTACTTC. It specifies CASREGLAGGQETQYF.

This clone was counted only a few times. CDR3 in amino acids: CASSLQTGNTEAFF. The CDR3 nucleotides read TGTGCCAGCAGCCTGCAGACAGGCAACACTGAAGCTTTCTTT. V gene TRBV5-5 combines with J gene TRBJ1-1; D possibly corresponds to TRBD1 (6 bases). CDR3 length: 14 amino acids. The germline V and J ends were trimmed by 4 bases and 2 bases, with 12 bases remaining between them. Germline values: CDR1 SGHKS, CDR2 YYEKEE (reference sequence).

In regard to this clone: Other DNA sequences within the sample encode an identical CDR3. J is TRBJ2-1 and V is TRBV20-1, with 9 bases matching TRBD2. The germline V gene encodes CDR1 DFQATT and CDR2 SNEGSKA (reference sequence). J gave up 7 bases and V 6 bases, and 1 base lay outside the gene matches. This CDR3 is built from 11 residues. CDR3 in DNA: TGCAGTGCCAGCGGGGGGAATGAGCAGTTCTTC. This codes for CSASGGNEQFF.

This clone was observed many times. Other DNA sequences of this sample code for an identical CDR3. The CDR3 loop is CASSLGQGNEKLFF. In DNA form, the CDR3 reads TGTGCCAGCAGCCTCGGACAGGGTAATGAAAAACTGTTTTTT. The chain recombines TRBV7-9 with TRBJ1-4; 8 bases fit TRBD1. In germline, CDR1 is SEHNR, CDR2 FQNEAQ (reference sequence). CDR3 length: 14 amino acids. Trimming removed 5 bases from V and 4 bases from J; junction bases left unmatched: 3.

This clone was seen repeatedly, ten times or more. The V gene is TRBV16, the J gene TRBJ1-3; 7 bases fit TRBD1. The germline V gene encodes CDR1 KGHSY and CDR2 FQNENV. With 3 bases clipped from V and 0 bases from J, the junction kept 5 bases outside the gene matches. The CDR3 sequence is 16 residues long. The chain's CDR3 is CASSQRGGLSGNTIYF. In nucleotides, the CDR3 is TGTGCCAGCAGCCAGCGAGGGGGCCTCTCTGGAAACACCATATATTTT.

This clone was counted ten times or more. Different DNA sequences within this sample yield the same CDR3. J is TRBJ2-3 and V is TRBV5-1; tentative D call: TRBD1 (5 bases). This CDR3 comprises 15 residues. V gave up 4 bases and J gave up 2 bases, with 14 bases separating them. The germline V gene encodes CDR1 SGHRS and CDR2 YFSETQ. DNA for the CDR3: TGCGCCAGCAGCATTCAGGGTCGACTCACAGATACGCAGTATTTT. Translating it yields CASSIQGRLTDTQYF.

Points on this clone: Mismatch with germline at one junction end may stem from a read error. The chain is built from TRBV4-1 and TRBJ2-7, with D hard to call. The germline CDR1 and CDR2 sequences are MGHRA and YSYEKL. The CDR3 is 14 amino acids. The CDR3 DNA sequence: TGCGCCAGCAGCCGGACCTCGACCGCCTATGAGCAGTACTTC. It codes for CASSRTSTAYEQYF.

This clone occurred a few times. The V gene is TRBV5-5, the J gene TRBJ2-6; the D is unclear. The V gene lost 5 bases and the J gene lost 0 bases, with 3 bases spanning the gap. This CDR3 has 13 amino acids. Per the germline V gene, CDR1 is SGHKS and CDR2 is YYEKEE (reference sequence). CDR3 sequence (DNA): TGTGCCAGCAGACACTCTGGGGCCAACGTCCTGACTTTC. It yields the protein CASRHSGANVLTF.

This chain uses TRBV9 with TRBJ2-7; D possibly corresponds to TRBD1 (6 bases). The germline V gene encodes CDR1 SGDLS and CDR2 YYNGEE. V lost 0 bases and J lost 1, with 11 bases in between. The CDR3 totals 15 residues. The CDR3 region has the DNA TGTGCCAGCAGCGTAGGACCAGGGGATTCCTACGAGCAGTACTTC. This codes for CASSVGPGDSYEQYF.

This clone has ten or more counts. This chain links TRBV6-4 with TRBJ2-1, with D possibly being TRBD1 or TRBD2 (5 bases each). V was shortened by 5 bases and J by 10 bases, with 15 bases between the two germline ends. This CDR3 is built from 13 residues. Per germline, CDR1 MRHNA and CDR2 SNTAGT. CDR3 sequence (DNA): TGTGCCAGCAGTACCATGCAGGGAGTGGAGCAGTTCTTC. The encoded protein is CASSTMQGVEQFF.

This clone was seen ten or more times. The chain combines TRBV18 with TRBJ1-2, with no clear D. Germline-derived CDR1 and CDR2 are KGHSH and LQKENI. The CDR3 runs to 13 residues. The V gene lost 6 bases and the J gene lost 0 bases, with 8 bases spanning the gap. This chain's CDR3 is CASSSNSNYGYTF. CDR3 bases: TGTGCCAGCTCGTCCAACTCTAACTATGGCTACACCTTC. The whole variable domain, remainder taken from reference TRBV18 and TRBJ1-2, is NAGVMQNPRHLVRRRGQEARLRCSPMKGHSHVYWYRQLPEEGLKFMVYLQKENIIDESGMPKERFSAEFPKEGPSILRIQQVVRGDSAAYFCASSSNSNYGYTFGSGTRLTVV.